This T cell receptor (beta chain) derives from a study of beta chain features in type 1 diabetes. CD4+ cells of the naive, central memory, regulatory and stem cell-like memory types were sorted via CD45RO/CCR7/CD25/CD127/CD95/CD27. The entirety of the isolated RNA underwent reverse transcription, so expressed TCRB transcripts were sequenced. The repertoire was sequenced with immunoSEQ multiplex PCR; TCRdb's copy has only in-frame clones and lacks some. This table has 900,000 or so clones, 15% to 20% appearing once. The receptor was isolated from a woman younger than 35 in good health. The sample comprised naive CD4+ T cells from blood.

This chain's CDR3 is CASSIGIERASPWANVLTF. The CDR3 nucleotides read TGTGCCAGTAGTATCGGGATCGAGCGGGCTAGCCCTTGGGCCAACGTCCTGACTTTC. J is TRBJ2-6 and V is TRBV19; maybe TRBD2 (6 bases). Germline CDR1 LNHDA, CDR2 SQIVND (reference sequence). V was cut by 3 bases and J by 5 bases, with 23 bases left in between. CDR3 length: 19 amino acids.